This T cell receptor beta chain comes out of a study of blood T cell repertoires in COVID-19. Overall study context: COVID-19 samples, acute and convalescent, were from the United States, Italy and Spain. The analysed material was cDNA or gDNA that came from T cells, B-cell-depleted T cells, or PBMCs.

With 8 bases removed from V and 4 bases from J, the gap between germline ends came to 17 bases. Germline lookup yields CDR1 MDHEN and CDR2 SYDVKM. The length of the CDR3 is 14 residues. Original processing methods: Reference gene primer amplification in the assay estimated nucleated cell counts. TCRdb keeps only in-frame clones here, not all; method: immunoSEQ multiplex PCR. D and trimming were read from the DNA, whereas the V and J calls and clone size are those reported in that table. The table has 65,000 to 80,000 clones, 82% seen once. The chain is built from TRBV28 and TRBJ1-1; possible D gene TRBD1, 5 bases. The sequence was collected from a man aged 50-59 years with acute or convalescent COVID-19. The sample consisted of peripheral blood. CDR3 amino acids: CASSMGGGPTEAFF. The CDR3 region has the DNA TGTGCCAGCTCTATGGGCGGGGGACCCACTGAAGCTTTCTTT.